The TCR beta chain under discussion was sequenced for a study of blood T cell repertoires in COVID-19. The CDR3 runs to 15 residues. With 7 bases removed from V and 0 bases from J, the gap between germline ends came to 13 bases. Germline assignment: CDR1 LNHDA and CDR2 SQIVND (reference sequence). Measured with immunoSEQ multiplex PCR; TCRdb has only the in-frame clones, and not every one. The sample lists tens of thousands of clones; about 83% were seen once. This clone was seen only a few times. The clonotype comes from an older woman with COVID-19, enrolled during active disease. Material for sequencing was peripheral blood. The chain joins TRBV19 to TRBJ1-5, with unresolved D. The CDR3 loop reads CASTPHHYSNQPQHF. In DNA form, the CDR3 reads TGTGCCAGTACCCCACACCATTATAGCAATCAGCCCCAGCATTTT. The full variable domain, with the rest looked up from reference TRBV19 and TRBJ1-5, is DGGITQSPKYLFRKEGQNVTLSCEQNLNHDAMYWYRQDPGQGLRLIYYSQIVNDFQKGDIAEGYSVSREKKESFPLTVTSAQKNPTAFYLCASTPHHYSNQPQHFGDGTRLSIL.